This T cell receptor (beta chain) is drawn from a study of T cell changes during pregnancy in multiple sclerosis. Germline assignment: CDR1 MDHEN and CDR2 SYDVKM. Trimming shortened V by 6 bases and J by 1 base, and 15 bases separated the two germline ends. CDR3 length: 15 residues. Sequencing used immunoSEQ multiplex PCR; TCRdb keeps in-frame clones, though not all of them. The sample has 30,000 to 40,000 clones, over 75% seen once; the top ten hold 0.4% to 0.55%. This sequence joins TRBV28 and TRBJ1-1, with D unclear. Sequencing used CD4+ T cells from peripheral blood mononuclear cells, obtained in the first trimester of pregnancy. The origin of this receptor is a female donor in good health, enrolled as a control in a pregnancy study. CDR3 region: CASSLIGGGNTEAFF. DNA of the CDR3: TGTGCCAGCAGCCTCATAGGTGGCGGGAACACTGAAGCTTTCTTT.